The 6 T cell receptor beta chains reported below all come from one sample, sequenced in a study of T cell repertoires in cytomegalovirus infection (dated by TCRdb to the late 2010s). These receptors have no known antigen. The reads were generated on an Illumina HiSeq 1500. TCRdb trimmed the raw reads at Q25, called clones with MiXCR and kept productive beta chains. For every CDR3 protein sequence, its rows merge into one entry that carries the most common genes and DNA. Present in this sample are 250,000 to 300,000 distinct CDR3 sequences, approximately 22% of which were seen just once. Together, the top ten hold approximately 19% of the sample. This specimen's treatment or condition label, interpreted: in vitro stimulation with specific CMV peptide epitopes to enrich CMV-specific T cells. The source was cultured PBMCs, collected from culture after CMV antigen stimulation. These receptors came from a human donor in good health (CMV status not recorded). Some clones in this sample may be carry-over from other donors' samples.

V and J are TRBV2 and TRBJ2-7; a weak D match, TRBD1 (7 bases). Germline CDR1 and CDR2: SNHLY and FYNNEI. The V end lost 6 bases, the J end lost 1 base, and 16 bases lay between the germline ends. The CDR3 is 15 residues long. CDR3: CASRGGTVPSYEQYF. The CDR3, as DNA: TGTGCCAGCAGAGGAGGGACAGTGCCTTCCTACGAGCAGTACTTC.

This clonotype came up a few times. This rearrangement joins TRBV6-2 or TRBV6-3 to TRBJ2-3; perhaps TRBD1 as D (5 bases). Germline CDR1 is MNHEY and CDR2 is SVGEGT. CDR3 length equals 14 residues. Trimming pared 5 bases from V and 0 bases from J, leaving 9 bases between. CDR3 region: CASSTGKSTDTQYF. The CDR3, as DNA: TGTGCCAGCAGTACAGGAAAGAGCACAGATACGCAGTATTTT.

This chain links TRBV2 with TRBJ1-3, with D unresolved. V dropped 6 bases and J dropped 4 bases, with 10 bases sitting between them. The CDR3 is 13 amino acids. Germline-derived CDR1 and CDR2 are SNHLY and FYNNEI. The CDR3 spells CASSGNEGNTIYF. The CDR3 DNA sequence: TGTGCCAGCAGCGGAAATGAGGGAAACACCATATATTTT. Variable domain in full (rest from reference TRBV2 and TRBJ1-3): EPEVTQTPSHQVTQMGQEVILRCVPISNHLYFYWYRQILGQKVEFLVSFYNNEISEKSEIFDDQFSVERPDGSNFTLKIRSTKLEDSAMYFCASSGNEGNTIYFGEGSWLTVV.

The rearrangement links TRBV7-3 to TRBJ2-7; 10 bases line up with TRBD2. The germline V gene has CDR1 SGHTA and CDR2 FQGTGA. With 1 base clipped from V and 4 bases from J, the junction kept 1 base outside the gene matches. CDR3 length equals 14 residues. The CDR3 sequence is CASSLIAGGYEQYF. CDR3 DNA: TGTGCCAGCAGCTTAATAGCGGGAGGATACGAGCAGTACTTC.

This clonotype was counted only a few times. The chain links TRBV6-2 or TRBV6-3 to TRBJ2-1; 7 bases line up with TRBD2. Trimming cost V 4 bases and J 8 bases; bases outside gene matches: 11. The CDR3 runs to 15 residues. From germline, CDR1 is MNHEY and CDR2 SVGEGT. DNA of the CDR3: TGTGCCAGCAGTTGGGAAGCGGGAAGTGCCGATGAGCAGTTCTTC. Its protein product is CASSWEAGSADEQFF.

This clonotype has a count of ten or more. The V call is TRBV11-2, the J call TRBJ2-3; TRBD1 is a possible D gene (6 bases). Between the trimmed V and J ends, which lost 5 bases and 5 bases, there was a span of 14 bases. The CDR3 runs to 14 residues. Germline values: CDR1 SGHAT, CDR2 FQNNGV. The CDR3 nucleotides read TGTGCCAGCAGCATACCAGGGGTTCAAGATACGCAGTATTTT. This encodes CASSIPGVQDTQYF.